This T cell receptor (beta chain) was captured in a study of control samples from healthy donors and cancer patients. This table comes from immunoSEQ multiplex PCR, and its TCRdb copy is limited to in-frame clones, with some not included. The sample consists of 95,000 to 130,000 clones, 93% of them appearing once. The clonotype was recovered from a young man in good health. Sequencing was performed on blood.

CDR3: CASTHTNSYEQYF. CDR3 DNA: TGTGCCAGCACCCATACGAACTCCTACGAGCAGTACTTC. The V gene is TRBV28, the J gene TRBJ2-7, with D uncertain. Germline CDR1 is MDHEN and CDR2 is SYDVKM. This CDR3 region has 13 residues. The V end was cut by 7 bases, the J end by 0 bases, with 10 bases between.